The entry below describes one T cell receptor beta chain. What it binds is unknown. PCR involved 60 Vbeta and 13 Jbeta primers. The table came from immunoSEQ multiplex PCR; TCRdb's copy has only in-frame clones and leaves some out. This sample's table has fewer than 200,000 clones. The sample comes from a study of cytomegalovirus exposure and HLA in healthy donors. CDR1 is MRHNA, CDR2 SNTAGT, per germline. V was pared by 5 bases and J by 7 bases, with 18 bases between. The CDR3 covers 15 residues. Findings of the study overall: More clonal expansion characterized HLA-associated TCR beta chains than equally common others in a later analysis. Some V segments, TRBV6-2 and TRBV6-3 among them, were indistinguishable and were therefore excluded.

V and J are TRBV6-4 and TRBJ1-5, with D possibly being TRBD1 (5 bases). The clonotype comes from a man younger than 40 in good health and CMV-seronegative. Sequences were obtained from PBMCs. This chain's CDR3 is CASSPDNRGNQPQHF. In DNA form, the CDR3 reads TGTGCCAGCAGTCCGGACAATAGGGGTAACCAGCCCCAGCATTTT.